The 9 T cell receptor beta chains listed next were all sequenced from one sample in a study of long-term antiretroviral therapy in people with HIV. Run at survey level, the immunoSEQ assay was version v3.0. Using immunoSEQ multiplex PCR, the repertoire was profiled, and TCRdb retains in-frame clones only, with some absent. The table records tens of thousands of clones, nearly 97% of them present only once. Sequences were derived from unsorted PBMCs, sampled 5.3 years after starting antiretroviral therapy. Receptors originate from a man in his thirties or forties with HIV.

The CDR3 DNA reads as TGTGCCAGCAGTAATGTAGGGGAGCAGTACTTC. Its protein product is CASSNVGEQYF. This chain uses TRBV25-1 with TRBJ2-7; D not resolved. CDR1 and CDR2 (germline): MGHDK, SYGVNS. V lost 5 bases, J lost 7 bases, and 9 bases lay in between. This CDR3 region has 11 residues.

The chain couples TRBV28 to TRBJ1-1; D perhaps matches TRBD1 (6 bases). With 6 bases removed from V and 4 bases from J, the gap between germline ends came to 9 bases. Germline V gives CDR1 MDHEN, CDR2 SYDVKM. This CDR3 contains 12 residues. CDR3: CASSLRGTEAFF. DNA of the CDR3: TGTGCCAGCAGCCTCAGGGGCACTGAAGCTTTCTTT.

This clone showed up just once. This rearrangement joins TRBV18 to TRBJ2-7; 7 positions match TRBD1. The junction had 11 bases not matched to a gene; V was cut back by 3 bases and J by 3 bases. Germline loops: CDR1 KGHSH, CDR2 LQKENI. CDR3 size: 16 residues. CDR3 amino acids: CASSPADRANYYEQYF. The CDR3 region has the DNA TGTGCCAGCTCACCGGCCGACAGGGCGAACTACTACGAGCAGTACTTC.

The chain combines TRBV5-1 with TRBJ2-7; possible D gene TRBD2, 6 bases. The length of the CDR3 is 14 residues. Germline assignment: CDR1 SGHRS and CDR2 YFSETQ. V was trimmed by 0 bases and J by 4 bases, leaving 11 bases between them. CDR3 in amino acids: CASSLGGVPYEQYF. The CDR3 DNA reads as TGCGCCAGCAGCTTGGGCGGGGTCCCTTACGAGCAGTACTTC.

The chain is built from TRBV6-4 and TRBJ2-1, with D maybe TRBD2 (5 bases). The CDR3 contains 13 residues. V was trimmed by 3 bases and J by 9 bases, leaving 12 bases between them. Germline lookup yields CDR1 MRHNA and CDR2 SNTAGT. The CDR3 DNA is TGTGCCAGCAGTGAGTCCGACGCGGGTGAGCAGTTCTTC. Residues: CASSESDAGEQFF.

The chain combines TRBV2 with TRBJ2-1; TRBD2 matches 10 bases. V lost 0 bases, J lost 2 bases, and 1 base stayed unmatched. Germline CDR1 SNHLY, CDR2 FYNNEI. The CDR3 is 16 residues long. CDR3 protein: CASSEAGLATYNEQFF. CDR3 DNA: TGTGCCAGCAGTGAAGCGGGACTAGCGACCTACAATGAGCAGTTCTTC.

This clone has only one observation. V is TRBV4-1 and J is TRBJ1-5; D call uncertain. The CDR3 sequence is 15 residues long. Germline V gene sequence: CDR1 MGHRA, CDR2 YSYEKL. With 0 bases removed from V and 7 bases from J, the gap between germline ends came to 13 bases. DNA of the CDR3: TGCGCCAGCAGCCAAGATCCCGGGATTCGGCAGCCCCAGCATTTT. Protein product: CASSQDPGIRQPQHF.

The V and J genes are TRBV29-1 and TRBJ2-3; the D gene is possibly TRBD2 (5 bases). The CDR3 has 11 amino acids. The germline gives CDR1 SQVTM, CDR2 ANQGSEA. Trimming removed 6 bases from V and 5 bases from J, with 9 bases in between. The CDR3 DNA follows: TGCAGCGTCCGAGGAGGAGATACGCAGTATTTT. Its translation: CSVRGGDTQYF.

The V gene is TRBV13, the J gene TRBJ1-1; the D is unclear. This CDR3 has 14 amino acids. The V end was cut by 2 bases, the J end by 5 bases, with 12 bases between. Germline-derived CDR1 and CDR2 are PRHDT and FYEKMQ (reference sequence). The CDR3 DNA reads TGTGCCAGCAGCTTATTAGGACGGTCTACTGAAGCTTTCTTT. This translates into CASSLLGRSTEAFF.